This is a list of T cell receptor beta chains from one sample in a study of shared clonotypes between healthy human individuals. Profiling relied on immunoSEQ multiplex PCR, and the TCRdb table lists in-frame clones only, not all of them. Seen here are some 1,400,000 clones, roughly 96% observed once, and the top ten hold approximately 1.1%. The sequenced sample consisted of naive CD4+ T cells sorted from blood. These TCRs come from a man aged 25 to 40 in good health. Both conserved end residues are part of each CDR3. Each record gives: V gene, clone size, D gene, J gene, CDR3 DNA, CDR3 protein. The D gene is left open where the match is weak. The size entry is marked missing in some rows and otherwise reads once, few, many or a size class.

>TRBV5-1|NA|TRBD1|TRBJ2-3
TGCGCCAGCAGCTTGGACAGGGGGCAAGATACGCAGTATTTT
CASSLDRGQDTQYF
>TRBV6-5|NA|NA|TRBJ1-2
TGTGCCAGCAGTTCCCTTGAGGGGGGTGGCTACACCTTC
CASSSLEGGGYTF
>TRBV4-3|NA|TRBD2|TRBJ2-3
TGCGCCAGCAGCCAAGCGGCTAGCGGAACAGATACGCAGTATTTT
CASSQAASGTDTQYF
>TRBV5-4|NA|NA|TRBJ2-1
TGTGCCAGCAGTTTGACCGGGACACCGAATGAGCAGTTCTTC
CASSLTGTPNEQFF
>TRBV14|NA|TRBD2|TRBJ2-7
TGTGCCAGCAGCCGGGGGACTAGCGGGAGATTGGGGTACGAGCAGTACTTC
CASSRGTSGRLGYEQYF
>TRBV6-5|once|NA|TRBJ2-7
TGTGCCAGCAGTTACAACGGGATGACAAGGGGGGAGCAGTACTTC
CASSYNGMTRGEQYF
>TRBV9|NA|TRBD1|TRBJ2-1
TGTGCCAGCAGCGTAAGGTCGGGACAGGGGTACAATGAGCAGTTCTTC
CASSVRSGQGYNEQFF
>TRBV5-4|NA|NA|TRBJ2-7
TGTGCCAGCAGCCCTGGGCAGGGCCCAAACTACGAGCAGTACTTC
CASSPGQGPNYEQYF
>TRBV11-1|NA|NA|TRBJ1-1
TGTGCCAGCACGCTAGCTTCCCTTGTGAACACTGAAGCTTTCTTT
CASTLASLVNTEAFF
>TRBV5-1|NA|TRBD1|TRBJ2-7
TGCGCCAGCAGCTTGGGGGGGACAGGGAGAGTTTACGAGCAGTACTTC
CASSLGGTGRVYEQYF
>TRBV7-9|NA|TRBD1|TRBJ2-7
TGTGCCAGCAGCTTAGTGGGACAGGGTAACGAGCAGTACTTC
CASSLVGQGNEQYF
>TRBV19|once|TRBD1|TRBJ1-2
TGTGCCAGTAATTTACCGGGACAGGGGAACTATGGCTACACCTTC
CASNLPGQGNYGYTF
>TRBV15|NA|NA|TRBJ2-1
TGTGCCACCAGCAGAGACCAGGACCTAGGGAATGAGCAGTTCTTC
CATSRDQDLGNEQFF
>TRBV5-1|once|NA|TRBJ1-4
TGCGCCAGCAGCCCTACCAGCGGTGAAAAACTGTTTTTT
CASSPTSGEKLFF
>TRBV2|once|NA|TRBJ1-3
TGTGCCAGCACCGAGGGGGGTCGCGGAAACACCATATATTTT
CASTEGGRGNTIYF
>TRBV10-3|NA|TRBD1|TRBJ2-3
TGTGCCATCAGTGACCCAAGGGGGCCGGGAGATACGCAGTATTTT
CAISDPRGPGDTQYF
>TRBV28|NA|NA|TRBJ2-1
TGTGCCAGCAGGGAGGATCTGAGACGAAACAATGAGCAGTTCTTC
CASREDLRRNNEQFF
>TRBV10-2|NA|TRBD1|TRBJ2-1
TGCGCCAGCGGTATATTGGGACAGATTCACAATGAGCAGTTCTTC
CASGILGQIHNEQFF
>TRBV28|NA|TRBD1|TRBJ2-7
TGTGCCAGCAGTTTTGGGACAGGGCGAACCTACGAGCAGTACTTC
CASSFGTGRTYEQYF
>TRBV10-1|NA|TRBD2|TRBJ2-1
TGCGCCAGCAGTGAGATCGGGAGGCCTTACAATGAGCAGTTCTTC
CASSEIGRPYNEQFF
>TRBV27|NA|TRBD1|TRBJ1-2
TGTGCCAGCAGGACCTTTAAGGGACAGGGCCATGGCTACACCTTC
CASRTFKGQGHGYTF
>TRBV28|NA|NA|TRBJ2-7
TGTGCCAGCAGTTTATACGGGGCCTCCTACGAGCAGTACTTC
CASSLYGASYEQYF
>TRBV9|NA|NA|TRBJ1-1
TGTGCCAGCAGCGTACAGGGTAACACTGAAGCTTTCTTT
CASSVQGNTEAFF
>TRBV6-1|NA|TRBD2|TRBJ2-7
TGTGCCAGCAGCATGCTAGCGGGAGCTTACGAGCAGTACTTC
CASSMLAGAYEQYF
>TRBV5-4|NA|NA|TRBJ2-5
TGTGCCAGCAGCTTGGGACCATGGGAGACCCAGTACTTC
CASSLGPWETQYF
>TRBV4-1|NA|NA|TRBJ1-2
TGCGCCAACGCCGGTGGCTACACCTTC
CANAGGYTF
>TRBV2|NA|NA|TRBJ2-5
TGTGCCAGCAGTGAACGTGGACAACCCGGGGAGACCCAGTACTTC
CASSERGQPGETQYF
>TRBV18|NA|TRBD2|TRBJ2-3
TGTGCCAGCTCACCTAGCGGGATCGGCACAGATACGCAGTATTTT
CASSPSGIGTDTQYF
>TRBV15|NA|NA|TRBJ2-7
TGTGCCACCAGCAGAGAAGTCTCAAGCTCCTACGAGCAGTACTTC
CATSREVSSSYEQYF
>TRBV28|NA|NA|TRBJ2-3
TGTGCCAGCAGTTCGGACTTAACAGATACGCAGTATTTT
CASSSDLTDTQYF
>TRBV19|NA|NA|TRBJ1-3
TGTGCCAGTATCGGAGCGTGGGATCCGCGTTCTGGAAACACCATATATTTT
CASIGAWDPRSGNTIYF
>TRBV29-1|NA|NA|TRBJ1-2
TGCAGCGGGGTCGGAGGGGATTCTGGCTACACCTTC
CSGVGGDSGYTF
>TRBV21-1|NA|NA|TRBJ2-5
TGTGCCAGCAGCAAAGGTTGTGACAGGGGGCGAGAGACCCAGTACTTC
CASSKGCDRGRETQYF
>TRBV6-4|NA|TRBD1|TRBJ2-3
TGTGCCAGCAGCCCTGACAGGGATTCAGATACGCAGTATTTT
CASSPDRDSDTQYF
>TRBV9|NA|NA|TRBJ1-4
TGTGCCAGCAGCGTACTGGGTCCACCGGATGAAAAACTGTTTTTT
CASSVLGPPDEKLFF
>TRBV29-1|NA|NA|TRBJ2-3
TGCAGCGTTGTTGTGTTAGCGTACACAGATACGCAGTATTTT
CSVVVLAYTDTQYF
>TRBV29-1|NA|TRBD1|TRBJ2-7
TGCAGCGTTGAAGGACAGGGGGGATACGAGCAGTACTTC
CSVEGQGGYEQYF
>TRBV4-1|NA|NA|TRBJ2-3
TGCGCCAGCAGCCAAGAGTCCAGGGCGTGGGCAGATACGCAGTATTTT
CASSQESRAWADTQYF
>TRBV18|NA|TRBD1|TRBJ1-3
TGTGCCAGCTCCGGGACAGGGGGCCTCTCTGGAAACACCATATATTTT
CASSGTGGLSGNTIYF
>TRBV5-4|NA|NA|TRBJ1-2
TGTGCCAGCAGCTTGGGCAGGGAGTTGGAGGGCTACACCTTC
CASSLGRELEGYTF
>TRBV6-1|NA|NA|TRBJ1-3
TGTGCCAGCAGTGAGGTGGCTGGAAACACCATATATTTT
CASSEVAGNTIYF
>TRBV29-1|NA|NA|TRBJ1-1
TGCAGCGGCTGGACTGGCACTGAAGCTTTCTTT
CSGWTGTEAFF
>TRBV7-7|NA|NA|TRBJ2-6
TGTGCCAGCAGCTCTCGGAATAAGTCACAAAGTCGGGCCAACGTCCTGACTTTC
CASSSRNKSQSRANVLTF
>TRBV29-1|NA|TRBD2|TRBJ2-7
TGCAGCGTAGAACCAGCGGGAGGGCCTGAGGAGCAGTACTTC
CSVEPAGGPEEQYF
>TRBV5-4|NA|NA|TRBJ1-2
TGTGCCAGCAGCTTGGAGGCACGGGCCGTCCCCCATGGCTACACCTTC
CASSLEARAVPHGYTF
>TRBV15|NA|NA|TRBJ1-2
TGTGCCACCAGCAGAGGCGGGGTCAGTAACTATGGCTACACCTTC
CATSRGGVSNYGYTF
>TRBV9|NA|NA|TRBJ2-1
TGTGCCAGCAGCTCCTCGGACCAGTACAATGAGCAGTTCTTC
CASSSSDQYNEQFF
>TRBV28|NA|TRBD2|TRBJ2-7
TGTGCCAGCAAGGAGGGCGGGAGGGCCTGGTACGAGCAGTACTTC
CASKEGGRAWYEQYF
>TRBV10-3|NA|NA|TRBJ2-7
TGTGCCATCAGTGACGGGCCAGAGGACGAGCAGTACTTC
CAISDGPEDEQYF
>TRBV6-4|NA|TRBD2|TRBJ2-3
TGTGCCAGCAGTCAGACTAGCGACAAATCAGATACGCAGTATTTT
CASSQTSDKSDTQYF
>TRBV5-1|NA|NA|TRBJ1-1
TGCGCCAGCAGCTTGCGGGGTGGGGGCACTGAAGCTTTCTTT
CASSLRGGGTEAFF
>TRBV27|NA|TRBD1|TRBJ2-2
TGTGCCAGCAGAACCCTCAGGGGGCTCACCGGGGAGCTGTTTTTT
CASRTLRGLTGELFF
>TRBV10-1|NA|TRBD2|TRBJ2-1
TGCGCCAGCAGTGTAGGACTAGCGGGAGAGGATGAGCAGTTCTTC
CASSVGLAGEDEQFF
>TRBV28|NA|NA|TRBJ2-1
TGTGCCAGCAGGCCCGCCAGTCGGGCTTACAATGAGCAGTTCTTC
CASRPASRAYNEQFF
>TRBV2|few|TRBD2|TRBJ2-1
TGTGCCAGCAGGGGGGGAGGGGACGAGCAGTTCTTC
CASRGGGDEQFF
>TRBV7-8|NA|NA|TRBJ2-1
TGTGCCAGCAGCTTCGTTTCCCATGAGCAGTTCTTC
CASSFVSHEQFF
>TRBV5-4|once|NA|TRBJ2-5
TGTGCCAGCAGCTTGGGGGGGGGACAGGTTCAAGAGACCCAGTACTTC
CASSLGGGQVQETQYF